A single sample gave rise to the 14 T cell receptor beta chains below, sequenced in a study of blood T cell repertoires in COVID-19. TCRdb's copy holds only in-frame clones and misses some; the assay was immunoSEQ multiplex PCR. Of 300,000 to 450,000 clones detected, 85% appear once; the ten largest clones hold 3.5% to 4%. The sample was peripheral blood. Receptors originate from a woman between 18 and 29 years old with acute or convalescent COVID-19.

This clone has a single count. The V gene is TRBV5-6, the J gene TRBJ1-6, with D hard to call. The CDR3 loop spans 19 amino acids. Looked up from germline, CDR1 is SGHDT and CDR2 is YYEEEE. Trimming cost V 5 bases and J 1 base, with 22 bases left between them. In nucleotides, the CDR3 is TGTGCCAGCAGTTTTGACACTCGGAGGGATCGATCCTATAATTCACCCCTCCACTTT. It is translated as CASSFDTRRDRSYNSPLHF.

V is TRBV5-1 and J is TRBJ1-1; the D is unclear. V lost 1 base, J lost 11 bases, and 6 bases lay in between. Germline V lookup: CDR1 SGHRS, CDR2 YFSETQ. The CDR3 has 10 residues. The CDR3 spells CASSLIGAFF. The CDR3 coding sequence is TGCGCCAGCAGCTTGATCGGGGCTTTCTTT.

The V gene is TRBV28, the J gene TRBJ2-3, with a weak D call TRBD1 (5 bases). V was pared by 7 bases and J by 2 bases, with 13 bases between. The CDR3 consists of 14 residues. Germline V gene sequence: CDR1 MDHEN, CDR2 SYDVKM. The CDR3 protein is CASTQGTVTDTQYF. As DNA, the CDR3 is TGTGCCAGCACCCAGGGAACAGTCACAGATACGCAGTATTTT. The full variable domain, with the rest looked up from reference TRBV28 and TRBJ2-3, is DVKVTQSSRYLVKRTGEKVFLECVQDMDHENMFWYRQDPGLGLRLIYFSYDVKMKEKGDIPEGYSVSREKKERFSLILESASTNQTSMYLCASTQGTVTDTQYFGPGTRLTVL.

The gene calls are TRBV3-1 (or the pseudogene TRBV3-2) and TRBJ2-7, with a possible D match to TRBD1 (5 bases). Trimming stripped 4 bases from V and 4 bases from J, with 20 bases between. The length of the CDR3 is 16 residues. CDR1 LGHDT and CDR2 YNNKEL come from the germline V gene (reference sequence). The CDR3 DNA follows: TGTGCCAGCAGCCGGGGAAGTCAGGGTCTAGGGTACGAGCAGTACTTC. Protein: CASSRGSQGLGYEQYF.

The chain uses TRBV19 and TRBJ1-4; D remains ambiguous. There are 15 residues in the CDR3. With 2 bases removed from V and 2 bases from J, the gap between germline ends came to 9 bases. Germline CDR1 reads LNHDA; CDR2 reads SQIVND (reference sequence). CDR3 amino acids: CASSIQADTNEKLFF. CDR3 in DNA: TGTGCCAGTAGTATACAGGCCGACACTAATGAAAAACTGTTTTTT.

The table lists this clone with a count of one. The chain links TRBV9 to TRBJ1-2, with TRBD1 matching 7 bases. The CDR3 is made up of 15 amino acids. Germline V lookup: CDR1 SGDLS, CDR2 YYNGEE. V trimming: 0 bases; J trimming: 3 bases; junction bases outside the gene matches: 5. This CDR3 is CASSVGQGPDYGYTF. The CDR3 DNA follows: TGTGCCAGCAGCGTAGGACAGGGCCCTGACTATGGCTACACCTTC.

This chain uses TRBV12-3 or TRBV12-4 with TRBJ1-1; D perhaps matches TRBD1 (5 bases). Trimming took 5 bases from V and 11 from J, leaving 15 bases between them. The CDR3 length is 12 residues. The CDR3, as DNA: TGTGCCAGCAGTACCTCGGGACTTTGGGCTTTCTTT. Translation gives CASSTSGLWAFF.

This sequence joins TRBV12-3 or TRBV12-4 and TRBJ2-5, with TRBD1 identical over 8 bases. The CDR3 length is 13 residues. Trimming at V came to 5 bases and at J to 5 bases, leaving 4 bases not matched to a gene. The CDR3 sequence is CASSMTGEETQYF. The CDR3 region has the DNA TGTGCCAGCAGTATGACAGGGGAGGAGACCCAGTACTTC.

This clone has only one observation. V and J are TRBV27 and TRBJ2-1; D is perhaps TRBD1 (7 bases). Between the trimmed V and J ends, which lost 5 bases and 7 bases, there was a span of 42 bases. CDR1 MNHEY and CDR2 SMNVEV come from the germline V gene (reference sequence). The CDR3 loop spans 23 amino acids. Here the CDR3 reads CASSTLAGQPQSSRRAGPNEQFF. DNA for the CDR3: TGTGCCAGCAGTACCCTTGCGGGACAGCCCCAATCGTCGAGGCGAGCGGGCCCAAATGAGCAGTTCTTC.

V gene TRBV9 combines with J gene TRBJ1-6; D is ambiguous. CDR3 size: 16 residues. V dropped 3 bases and J dropped 10 bases, with 20 bases sitting between them. The germline CDR1 and CDR2 sequences are SGDLS and YYNGEE. CDR3 loop: CASSATEIRAGSPLHF. CDR3 in DNA: TGTGCCAGCAGCGCTACAGAAATTCGCGCGGGGTCACCCCTCCACTTT. The variable domain in full, with the rest retrieved from reference TRBV9 and TRBJ1-6, is DSGVTQTPKHLITATGQRVTLRCSPRSGDLSVYWYQQSLDQGLQFLIQYYNGEERAKGNILERFSAQQFPDLHSELNLSSLELGDSALYFCASSATEIRAGSPLHFGNGTRLTVT.

For this clone: Different DNA sequences within this sample yield the same CDR3. This chain uses TRBV6-5 with TRBJ2-2; 10 nucleotides agree with TRBD1. This CDR3 region has 14 residues. Per germline, CDR1 MNHEY and CDR2 SVGAGI. J was trimmed by 4 bases and V by 4 bases; bases with no gene match: 0. Here the CDR3 reads CASSWTGGTGELFF. The CDR3, as DNA: TGTGCCAGCAGTTGGACAGGGGGCACCGGGGAGCTGTTTTTT.

The V and J genes are TRBV18 and TRBJ1-1; tentatively, D is TRBD1 (5 bases). In germline, CDR1 is KGHSH, CDR2 LQKENI. The CDR3 covers 18 residues. Trimming removed 0 bases at V and 0 bases at J, with 17 bases between. CDR3 loop: CASSPPFGTNSMNTEAFF. The DNA of the CDR3 is TGTGCCAGCTCACCACCTTTCGGGACTAATAGCATGAACACTGAAGCTTTCTTT. The full variable domain, rest sourced from reference TRBV18 and TRBJ1-1, is NAGVMQNPRHLVRRRGQEARLRCSPMKGHSHVYWYRQLPEEGLKFMVYLQKENIIDESGMPKERFSAEFPKEGPSILRIQQVVRGDSAAYFCASSPPFGTNSMNTEAFFGQGTRLTVV.

Of note for this clone: Other DNA sequences from this sample encode an identical CDR3 as well. The genes are TRBV5-6 and TRBJ1-5; the D is unclear. The CDR3 spans 12 residues. Germline V gene sequence: CDR1 SGHDT, CDR2 YYEEEE. V lost 3 bases to trimming and J lost 6 bases, with 7 bases between them. CDR3 coding DNA: TGTGCCAGCAGCTCGCCGGGTCAGCCCCAGCATTTT. This gives the protein CASSSPGQPQHF.

This clone occurred a few times. The V call is TRBV5-1, the J call TRBJ1-2; 7 bases map to TRBD1. V gave up 0 bases and J gave up 3 bases; unmatched junction bases: 8. The germline CDR1 and CDR2 sequences are SGHRS and YFSETQ. The CDR3 is 16 amino acids. CDR3 sequence reads: CASSLGTGLWDYGYTF. DNA for the CDR3: TGCGCCAGCAGCTTGGGGACAGGACTCTGGGACTATGGCTACACCTTC. The whole variable domain, filled in from reference TRBV5-1 and TRBJ1-2, reads KAGVTQTPRYLIKTRGQQVTLSCSPISGHRSVSWYQQTPGQGLQFLFEYFSETQRNKGNFPGRFSGRQFSNSRSEMNVSTLELGDSALYLCASSLGTGLWDYGYTFGSGTRLTVV.